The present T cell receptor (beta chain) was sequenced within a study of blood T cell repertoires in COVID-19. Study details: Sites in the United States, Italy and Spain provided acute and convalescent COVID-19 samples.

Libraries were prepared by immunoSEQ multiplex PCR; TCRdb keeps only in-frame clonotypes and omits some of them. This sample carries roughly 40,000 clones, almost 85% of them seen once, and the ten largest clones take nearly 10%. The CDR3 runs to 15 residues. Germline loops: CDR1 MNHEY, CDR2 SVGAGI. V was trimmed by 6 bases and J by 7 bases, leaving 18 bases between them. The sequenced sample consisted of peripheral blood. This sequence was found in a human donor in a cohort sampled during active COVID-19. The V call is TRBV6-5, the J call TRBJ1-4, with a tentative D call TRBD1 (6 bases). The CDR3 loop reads CASRLDRPRVEKLFF. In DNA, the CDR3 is TGTGCCAGCAGACTGGACAGACCGAGGGTTGAAAAACTGTTTTTT.